This T cell receptor beta chain was captured in a study of regulatory T cells in long-lasting Graves disease. The study's findings and limits: Peripheral blood, not thyroid tissue, was the sole material studied.

Regarding time point: persistent/refractory GD, antithyroid drugs over 5 years with positive TRAb. PBMC-derived RNA was used for the TCR library. The guidelines of the American Thyroid Association were the basis for diagnosing Graves' disease. The CDR3 totals 16 residues. Trimming stripped 0 bases from V and 5 bases from J, with 18 bases between. From germline, CDR1 is SGDLS and CDR2 YYNGEE. Through Arm-PCR of CDR3 regions and iRepertoire HTBI primers, TCR beta libraries were built. TCRdb re-analysed the multiplex PCR reads in MiXCR, keeping a single row per CDR3 protein. Of 600,000 to 800,000 distinct CDR3 sequences in the sample, 25% to 30% were seen once. This clonotype occurred a few times. Its antigen remains unknown.

The chain couples TRBV9 to TRBJ2-7; D remains ambiguous. The TCR comes from a female donor with Graves disease. The material sequenced was peripheral blood mononuclear cells (PBMCs), taken when the disease was refractory, from a patient treated with antithyroid drugs. The CDR3 protein is CASSVGGQAPRDEQYF. The CDR3 DNA reads as TGTGCCAGCAGCGTAGGGGGTCAGGCCCCTCGGGACGAGCAGTACTTC.